This T cell receptor beta chain was observed in a study of blood T cell repertoires in COVID-19. Whole-study context: The cDNA or gDNA used as material had been derived from T cells, B-cell-depleted T cells, or PBMCs.

Germline CDR1 and CDR2: SGHDN and FVKESK. The V and J ends lost 1 base and 0 bases respectively, with 12 bases between them. There are 16 residues in the CDR3. Authors' processing steps: Reference gene primer amplification yielded estimated nucleated cell counts. Profiled with immunoSEQ multiplex PCR; TCRdb holds only in-frame clones, not every one. That table supplies the V and J calls and clone size; D and trimming were determined from the DNA. Seen here are about 70,000 clones, roughly three quarters observed once, and the top ten hold about 15%. The source is a man older than 75 with acute or convalescent COVID-19. Sequenced: peripheral blood. The V gene is TRBV14, the J gene TRBJ1-2; possible D gene TRBD1, 5 bases. CDR3 DNA: TGTGCCAGCAGCCAAGGAGGCGGGACCGCTAACTATGGCTACACCTTC. Its protein product is CASSQGGGTANYGYTF.